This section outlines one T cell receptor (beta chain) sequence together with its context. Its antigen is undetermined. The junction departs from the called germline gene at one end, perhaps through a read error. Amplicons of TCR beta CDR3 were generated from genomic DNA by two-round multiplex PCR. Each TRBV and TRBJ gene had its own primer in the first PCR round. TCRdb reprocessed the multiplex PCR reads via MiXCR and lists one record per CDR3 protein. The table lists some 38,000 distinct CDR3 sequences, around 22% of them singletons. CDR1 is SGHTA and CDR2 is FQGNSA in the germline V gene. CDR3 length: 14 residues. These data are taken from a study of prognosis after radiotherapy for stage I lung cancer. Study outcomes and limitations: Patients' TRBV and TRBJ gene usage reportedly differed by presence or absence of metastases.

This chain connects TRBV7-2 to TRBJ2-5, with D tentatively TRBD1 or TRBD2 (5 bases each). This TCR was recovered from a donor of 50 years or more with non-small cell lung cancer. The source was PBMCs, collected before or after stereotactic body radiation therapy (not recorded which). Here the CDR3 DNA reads TGTGCCAGCAGCTCCCCCGGGACCCGAGAGAACCAGTACTTC. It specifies CASSSPGTRENQYF.